This entry lists 29 T cell receptor beta chains sequenced from one sample in a study of early T cells in non-severe SARS-CoV-2 infection. MiXCR was run by TCRdb on the 5' RACE reads, yielding one entry per CDR3 protein. The sample consists of tens of thousands of distinct CDR3 sequences, under 15% of them appearing once. Sequencing used whole blood. The receptor source for this set is an adult who was a healthcare worker with PCR-confirmed SARS-CoV-2 infection or an uninfected control (not recorded which).

The V and J genes are TRBV6-2 or TRBV6-3 and TRBJ2-7, with TRBD1 identical over 8 bases. Germline CDR1 MNHEY, CDR2 SVGEGT. Trimming removed 7 bases from V and 5 bases from J; junction bases left unmatched: 13. The CDR3 is 15 residues long. The CDR3 loop reads CASKPPGQASNEQYF. CDR3 nucleotide sequence: TGTGCCAGCAAACCCCCGGGACAGGCTAGCAACGAGCAGTACTTC.

This clonotype came up many times. The chain is built from TRBV19 and TRBJ1-5, with 7 bases aligning to TRBD1. From germline, CDR1 is LNHDA and CDR2 SQIVND (reference sequence). CDR3 length equals 14 residues. With 5 bases clipped from V and 4 bases from J, the junction kept 5 bases outside the gene matches. Here the CDR3 reads CASSWQGENQPQHF. The CDR3 nucleotides read TGTGCCAGTAGTTGGCAGGGGGAGAATCAGCCCCAGCATTTT.

This clonotype was seen at least ten times. The junction shows a germline mismatch at one end, possibly a read error. This sequence joins TRBV14 and TRBJ2-7; D not resolved. The V gene's germline CDR1 is SGHDN and CDR2 FVKESK. The CDR3 runs to 13 residues. CDR3 region: CASSEEESDEQYF. The CDR3, as DNA: TGTGCCAGCAGCGAAGAGGAGAGCGACGAGCAGTACTTC.

In this sample, this clonotype turned up many times. J is TRBJ2-5 and V is TRBV21-1; TRBD1 is the table's D call, not checked against the DNA. TRBV21-1 is shown as a pseudogene. The CDR3 is 15 residues long. The CDR3: CASSKGRQNQETQYF. The CDR3 DNA sequence: TGTGCCAGCAGCAAAGGACGACAGAACCAAGAGACCCAGTACTTC.

This clonotype occurred many times. V gene TRBV9 combines with J gene TRBJ1-5, with D possibly being TRBD1 (5 bases). The germline V gene encodes CDR1 SGDLS and CDR2 YYNGEE. The CDR3 runs to 13 residues. Trimming took 3 bases from V and 5 from J, leaving 9 bases between them. The CDR3 sequence: CASSGGTDQPQHF. DNA of the CDR3: TGTGCCAGCAGCGGCGGGACGGATCAGCCCCAGCATTTT.

This clonotype showed up many times. V usage is TRBV12-3 or TRBV12-4 and J usage is TRBJ1-5, with D maybe TRBD1 (5 bases). This CDR3 is built from 15 residues. V dropped 6 bases and J dropped 4 bases, with 16 bases sitting between them. CDR3 in DNA: TGTGCCAGCAGGGGCCAAGGGACTGAGAATCAGCCCCAGCATTTT. Translating it yields CASRGQGTENQPQHF.

This clonotype has at least ten counts. The J gene is TRBJ2-3, the V gene TRBV7-6; 8 bases map to TRBD1. CDR3 length: 16 residues. V shed 4 bases, J shed 2 bases, and the junction held 8 bases outside the gene matches. Germline assignment: CDR1 SGHVS and CDR2 FNYEAQ. CDR3 coding DNA: TGTGCCAGCAGCTCGCGGACAGGGCTAAACACAGATACGCAGTATTTT. This encodes CASSSRTGLNTDTQYF.

In its sample, this clonotype was seen a few times. This chain links TRBV28 with TRBJ2-1; TRBD2 aligns across 8 bases. This CDR3 is built from 16 residues. Losses at the gene ends were 2 bases for V and 2 bases for J; bases not matched to a gene: 5. The V gene's germline CDR1 is MDHEN and CDR2 SYDVKM. The CDR3 sequence: CASSLEAGGTYNEQFF. CDR3 sequence (DNA): TGTGCCAGCAGTTTAGAGGCGGGAGGCACCTACAATGAGCAGTTCTTC.

The rearrangement links TRBV9 to TRBJ1-1; no clear D gene. The germline CDR1 and CDR2 sequences are SGDLS and YYNGEE. Trimming cost V 0 bases and J 6 bases, with 9 bases left between them. This CDR3 is built from 13 residues. CDR3 sequence: CASSVGEGPEAFF. The CDR3 region has the DNA TGTGCCAGCAGCGTAGGGGAGGGTCCTGAAGCTTTCTTT.

This clonotype was recorded many times. This sequence joins TRBV15 and TRBJ2-3, with 9 bases fitting TRBD1. Germline loops: CDR1 LNHNV, CDR2 YYDKDF (reference sequence). The J segment lost 3 bases and the V segment lost 3 bases, leaving 4 bases of the junction unmatched. CDR3 size: 15 residues. CDR3 loop: CATSRDRGFTDTQYF. The CDR3 nucleotides read TGTGCCACCAGCAGGGACAGGGGATTTACAGATACGCAGTATTTT. The variable domain in full, with the rest retrieved from reference TRBV15 and TRBJ2-3, is DAMVIQNPRYQVTQFGKPVTLSCSQTLNHNVMYWYQQKSSQAPKLLFHYYDKDFNNEADTPDNFQSRRPNTSFCFLDIRSPGLGDTAMYLCATSRDRGFTDTQYFGPGTRLTVL.

This clonotype appeared a single time. The V call is TRBV29-1, the J call TRBJ2-1, with D perhaps TRBD1 (6 bases). Looked up from germline, CDR1 is SQVTM and CDR2 is ANQGSEA. V gave up 4 bases and J gave up 0 bases, with 10 bases separating them. This CDR3 spans 14 amino acids. CDR3 region: CSVVGANSYNEQFF. CDR3 sequence (DNA): TGCAGCGTTGTGGGGGCCAACTCCTACAATGAGCAGTTCTTC.

This clonotype was counted at least ten times. The chain employs TRBV20-1 and TRBJ1-1; a weak D match, TRBD1 (6 bases). Germline loops: CDR1 DFQATT, CDR2 SNEGSKA (reference sequence). The CDR3 is 14 amino acids. V was cut by 4 bases and J by 1 base, with 13 bases left in between. This chain's CDR3 is CSATNRAGNTEAFF. Here the CDR3 DNA reads TGCAGTGCTACAAACAGGGCCGGGAACACTGAAGCTTTCTTT.

The chain uses TRBV29-1 and TRBJ2-2; D gene uncertain. Germline V gene data show CDR1 as SQVTM and CDR2 as ANQGSEA. V was shortened by 6 bases and J by 5 bases, with 10 bases between the two germline ends. CDR3 length: 12 amino acids. Here the CDR3 reads CSVQARTGELFF. DNA of the CDR3: TGCAGCGTCCAAGCGCGGACCGGGGAGCTGTTTTTT.

Ten or more counts support this clonotype. J is TRBJ2-3 and V is TRBV12-3 or TRBV12-4; either TRBD1 or TRBD2 may supply D (5 bases each). Trimming took off 6 bases at V and 1 base at J, with 11 bases between the two ends. CDR3 length equals 14 residues. The CDR3: CASRPLGGTDTQYF. CDR3 nucleotides: TGTGCCAGCAGACCGTTGGGGGGCACAGATACGCAGTATTTT.

This clonotype is medium-sized in the sample. This chain links TRBV12-3 or TRBV12-4 with TRBJ1-1; tentative D call: TRBD1 (5 bases). V lost 5 bases to trimming and J lost 5 bases, with 15 bases between them. The CDR3 contains 14 residues. CDR3 amino acids: CASSPQHGGTEAFF. DNA for the CDR3: TGTGCCAGCAGTCCCCAACACGGGGGGACTGAAGCTTTCTTT.

This clonotype was recorded at least ten times. The V call is TRBV3-1, the J call TRBJ2-5; 7 bases line up with TRBD2. The J segment lost 5 bases and the V segment lost 4 bases, leaving 4 bases of the junction unmatched. Germline CDR1 and CDR2: LGHDT and YNNKEL (reference sequence). This CDR3 is built from 13 residues. The CDR3 coding sequence is TGTGCCAGCAGCCGCGCGGGGGAGGAGACCCAGTACTTC. Translating gives CASSRAGEETQYF.

The sample holds many counts of this clonotype. The chain joins TRBV18 to TRBJ1-1; the D is unclear. V gave up 6 bases and J gave up 0 bases, with 11 bases separating them. The germline CDR1 and CDR2 sequences are KGHSH and LQKENI. This CDR3 has 14 residues. CDR3 DNA: TGTGCCAGCTCCGGACGGCTGCTGAACACTGAAGCTTTCTTT. Amino acid sequence: CASSGRLLNTEAFF.

This clonotype was seen only a few times. V usage is TRBV7-9 and J usage is TRBJ2-7; D is possibly TRBD1 (6 bases). V gave up 7 bases and J gave up 5 bases, with 21 bases separating them. The CDR3 is 15 amino acids. The V gene's germline CDR1 is SEHNR and CDR2 FQNEAQ (reference sequence). The CDR3 bases are TGTGCCAGCACCCCGGGACGGACAGTTTCTGACGAGCAGTACTTC. Translated: CASTPGRTVSDEQYF.

This clonotype was observed at least ten times. This chain links TRBV11-2 with TRBJ1-3; TRBD1 might be the D (5 bases). Germline-derived CDR1 and CDR2 are SGHAT and FQNNGV. The CDR3 loop spans 14 amino acids. Trimming took off 3 bases at V and 7 bases at J, with 13 bases between the two ends. CDR3 nucleotide sequence: TGTGCCAGCAGCTTGGGGCAAGCCTGGAACACCATATATTTT. Protein sequence: CASSLGQAWNTIYF.

This clonotype was seen many times. The chain combines TRBV7-2 with TRBJ2-4; D not resolved. From germline, CDR1 is SGHTA and CDR2 FQGNSA. Trimming stripped 4 bases from V and 4 bases from J, with 14 bases between. The CDR3 extends over 15 amino acids. The CDR3: CASSSKFLKKNIQYF. Here the CDR3 DNA reads TGTGCCAGCAGCTCAAAGTTTTTAAAGAAAAACATTCAGTACTTC.

This clonotype was seen a handful of times. This chain joins TRBV29-1 and TRBJ2-3; 8 nucleotides align to TRBD1. V trimming: 4 bases; J trimming: 5 bases; junction bases outside the gene matches: 11. The CDR3 has 15 residues. From germline, CDR1 is SQVTM and CDR2 ANQGSEA. The CDR3 bases are TGCAGCGTTGCCCCCTCCGACAGGGGAATAGATACGCAGTATTTT. Encoded protein: CSVAPSDRGIDTQYF.

This clonotype was recorded many times. The chain has TRBV4-3 and TRBJ2-7; D is unclear. Per the germline V gene, CDR1 is LGHNA and CDR2 is YSLEER. This CDR3 is built from 16 residues. V was cut by 0 bases and J by 5 bases, with 17 bases left in between. The DNA of the CDR3 is TGCGCCAGCAGCCAAGATTGGGTAGGCAGGCAGAACGAGCAGTACTTC. This translates into CASSQDWVGRQNEQYF.

This clonotype was detected only a few times. This rearrangement joins TRBV10-1 to TRBJ2-7; tentatively, D is TRBD1 (6 bases). Between the trimmed V and J ends, which lost 8 bases and 4 bases, there was a span of 18 bases. Per germline, CDR1 WNHNN and CDR2 SYGVQD (reference sequence). This CDR3 is built from 14 residues. CDR3 protein: CASPTGQTRYEQYF. For the CDR3, the DNA is TGCGCCAGCCCAACAGGACAGACGCGTTACGAGCAGTACTTC.

The CDR3 spells CAILSRTGENTGELFF. CDR3 coding DNA: TGTGCCATTCTTTCCAGGACAGGGGAGAACACCGGGGAGCTGTTTTTT. The chain employs TRBV10-3 and TRBJ2-2, with 9 positions matching TRBD1. The V and J ends lost 9 bases and 1 base, in that order; junction bases with no gene match: 9. Germline loops: CDR1 ENHRY, CDR2 SYGVKD. The CDR3 covers 16 residues.

This clonotype was counted at least ten times. V is TRBV10-3 and J is TRBJ1-5; D gene ambiguous. V was pared by 8 bases and J by 0 bases, with 14 bases between. CDR3 length: 15 amino acids. Germline V gene data show CDR1 as ENHRY and CDR2 as SYGVKD. Here the CDR3 reads CAIGETDYSNQPQHF. DNA of the CDR3: TGTGCCATCGGAGAGACCGATTATAGCAATCAGCCCCAGCATTTT.

This clonotype was counted ten times or more. The rearrangement joins TRBV5-1 to TRBJ2-7; tentatively, D is TRBD1 or TRBD2 (5 bases each). The CDR3 loop spans 17 amino acids. Trimming took 0 bases from V and 5 from J, leaving 21 bases between them. Germline CDR1 and CDR2: SGHRS and YFSETQ. This CDR3 is CASSLEFWQGPSNEQYF. The CDR3 nucleotides are TGCGCCAGCAGCTTGGAATTTTGGCAGGGACCCTCGAACGAGCAGTACTTC.

This clonotype has just a few counts. J is TRBJ2-1 and V is TRBV27, with 12 nucleotides matching TRBD2. The CDR3 has 14 amino acids. CDR1 and CDR2 (germline): MNHEY, SMNVEV (reference sequence). After removal of 5 bases from V and 10 bases from J, the junction contained 6 bases not matched to a gene. The CDR3 sequence: CASSPTGLAGEQFF. The CDR3 DNA follows: TGTGCCAGCAGTCCCACAGGACTAGCGGGAGAGCAGTTCTTC.

This clonotype has ten or more counts. The genes are TRBV7-2 and TRBJ2-7; 13 bases are shared with TRBD2. V gave up 4 bases and J gave up 0 bases; unmatched junction bases: 12. The germline gives CDR1 SGHTA, CDR2 FQGNSA. CDR3 size: 19 residues. The CDR3 spells CASSSTTSGGGPSSYEQYF. Here the CDR3 DNA reads TGTGCCAGCAGCTCCACTACTAGCGGGGGGGGACCCAGCTCCTACGAGCAGTACTTC.

V gene TRBV6-2 or TRBV6-3 combines with J gene TRBJ2-5; D gene ambiguous. This CDR3 is 13 amino acids long. V lost 1 base, J lost 8 bases, and 11 bases lay in between. Germline V gene data show CDR1 as MNHEY and CDR2 as SVGEGT. The CDR3 loop is CASSYFSSGTQYF. The CDR3 region has the DNA TGTGCCAGCAGTTACTTCTCGTCCGGCACCCAGTACTTC.